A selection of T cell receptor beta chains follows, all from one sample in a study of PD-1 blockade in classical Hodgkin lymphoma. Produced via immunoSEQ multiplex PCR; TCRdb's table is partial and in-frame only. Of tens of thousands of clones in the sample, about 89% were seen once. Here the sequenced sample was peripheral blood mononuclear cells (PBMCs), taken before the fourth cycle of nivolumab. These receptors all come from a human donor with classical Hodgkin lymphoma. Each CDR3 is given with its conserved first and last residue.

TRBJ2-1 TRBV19 CASRETGYNEQFF
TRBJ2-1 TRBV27 CASSRQGGWSNEQFF
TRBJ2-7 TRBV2 CASSGREQYF
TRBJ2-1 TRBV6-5 CASSFLWEVEQFF
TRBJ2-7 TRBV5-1 CASKSTSGYEQYF
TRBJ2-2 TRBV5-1 CASRGATGELFF
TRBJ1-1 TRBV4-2 CASSQDLTEAFF
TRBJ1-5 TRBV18 CASSPHPLLNDQPQHF
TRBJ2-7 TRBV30 CAWSGGFYEQYF
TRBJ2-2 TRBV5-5 CASSRLAGLGLFF
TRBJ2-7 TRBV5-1 CASSLTGFYEQYF
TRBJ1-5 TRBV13 CASSLGGQPQHF
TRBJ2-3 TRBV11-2 CASSFVPGLATDTQYF
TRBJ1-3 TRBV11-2 CASSPSLGPGNTIYF
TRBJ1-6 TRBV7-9 CASSLSFGDSTPGALHF
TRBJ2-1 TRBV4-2 CASSEEGYEQFF
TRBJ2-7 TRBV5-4 CASSLRGDYEQYF
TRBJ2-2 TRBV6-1 CASNAETGELFF
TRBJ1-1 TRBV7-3 CASSLQGNTEAFF
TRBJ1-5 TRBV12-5 CASGFLPRGRENQPQHF
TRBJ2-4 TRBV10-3 CATKARQGGGNIQYF
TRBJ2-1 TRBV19 CASNGLLAVEQFF
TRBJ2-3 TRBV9 CASSPDGGYTDTQYF
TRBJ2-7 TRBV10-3 CAISPYEQYF
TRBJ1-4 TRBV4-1 CASSQAPLGEKLFF
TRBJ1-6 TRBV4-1 CASSYEGGSISPLHF
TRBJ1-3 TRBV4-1 CASSQPLTGSGNTIYF
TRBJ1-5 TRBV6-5 CASSRTGGSNQPQHF
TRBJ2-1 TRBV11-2 CASSPRGAQYNEQFF
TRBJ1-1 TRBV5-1 CASSLREDAEAFF
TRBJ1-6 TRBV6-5 CASRPLNSPLHF
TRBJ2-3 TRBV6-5 CASSQYPQAHTQYF
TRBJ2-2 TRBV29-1 CSVSFTNTGELFF
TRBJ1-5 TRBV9 CASSVGYSNQPQHF
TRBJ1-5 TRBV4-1 CASSQDKEARNQPQHF
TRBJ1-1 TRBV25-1 CASNLGRTEAFF
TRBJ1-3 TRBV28 CASRSNGASSGNTIYF
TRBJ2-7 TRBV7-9 CASSLVSGSFYEQYF
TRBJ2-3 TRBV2 CASRWMSPDTQYF
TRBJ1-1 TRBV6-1 CAIDIEAFF
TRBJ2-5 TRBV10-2 CASHPGPDGETQYF
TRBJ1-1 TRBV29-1 CSVEGVGPEAFF
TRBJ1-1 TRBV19 CASSQETGPNTEAFF
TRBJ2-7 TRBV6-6 CASSAPGQGYEQYF
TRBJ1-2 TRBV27 CASSLIGDGYTF
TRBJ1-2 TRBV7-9 CASSLTGMGYGYTF
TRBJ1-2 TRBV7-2 CASSLDYEGGTF
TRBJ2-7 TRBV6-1 CASSDRRDRGIYEQYF
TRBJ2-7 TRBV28 CASSSNRYLIYEQYF
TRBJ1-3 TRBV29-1 CSAAGEGGNTIYF
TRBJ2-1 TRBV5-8 CASSWGRGSYNEQFF